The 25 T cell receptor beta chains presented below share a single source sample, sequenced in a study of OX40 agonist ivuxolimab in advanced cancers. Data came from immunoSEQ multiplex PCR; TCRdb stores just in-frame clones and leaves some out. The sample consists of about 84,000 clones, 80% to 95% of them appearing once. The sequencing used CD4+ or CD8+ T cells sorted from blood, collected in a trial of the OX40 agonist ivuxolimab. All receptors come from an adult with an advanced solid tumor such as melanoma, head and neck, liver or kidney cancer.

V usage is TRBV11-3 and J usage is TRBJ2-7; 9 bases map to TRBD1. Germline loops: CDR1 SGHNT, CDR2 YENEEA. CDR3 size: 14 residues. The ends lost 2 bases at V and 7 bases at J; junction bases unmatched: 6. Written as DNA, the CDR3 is TGTGCCAGCAGCTTAATACAGGGGGCGCGAGAGCAGTACTTC. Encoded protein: CASSLIQGAREQYF.

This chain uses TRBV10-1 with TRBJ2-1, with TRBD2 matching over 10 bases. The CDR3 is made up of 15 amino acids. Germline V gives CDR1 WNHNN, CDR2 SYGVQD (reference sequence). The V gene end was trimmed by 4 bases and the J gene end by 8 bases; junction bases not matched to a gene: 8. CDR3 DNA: TGCGCCAGCAGTGTTCCAGCGGGAGGGCCCGATGAGCAGTTCTTC. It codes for CASSVPAGGPDEQFF.

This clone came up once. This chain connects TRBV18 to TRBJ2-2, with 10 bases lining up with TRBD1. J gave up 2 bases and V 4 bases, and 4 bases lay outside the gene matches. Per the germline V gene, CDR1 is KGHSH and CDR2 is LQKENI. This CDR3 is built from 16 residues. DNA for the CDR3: TGTGCCAGCTCACGGGGACAGGGGCTTAACACCGGGGAGCTGTTTTTT. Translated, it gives CASSRGQGLNTGELFF.

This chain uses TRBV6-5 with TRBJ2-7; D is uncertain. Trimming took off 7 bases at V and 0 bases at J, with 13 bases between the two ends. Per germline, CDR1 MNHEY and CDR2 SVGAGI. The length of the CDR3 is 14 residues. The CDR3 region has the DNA TGTGCCAGCACCTTAAAAGTCGGCTCCTACGAGCAGTACTTC. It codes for CASTLKVGSYEQYF.

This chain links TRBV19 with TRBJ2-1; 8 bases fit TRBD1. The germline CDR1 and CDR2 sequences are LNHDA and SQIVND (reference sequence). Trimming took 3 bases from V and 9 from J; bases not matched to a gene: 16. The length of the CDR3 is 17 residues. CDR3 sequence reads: CASSILRKAGTGGEQFF. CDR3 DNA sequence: TGTGCCAGTAGTATCCTCAGAAAAGCGGGCACAGGGGGTGAGCAGTTCTTC. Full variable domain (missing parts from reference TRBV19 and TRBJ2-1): DGGITQSPKYLFRKEGQNVTLSCEQNLNHDAMYWYRQDPGQGLRLIYYSQIVNDFQKGDIAEGYSVSREKKESFPLTVTSAQKNPTAFYLCASSILRKAGTGGEQFFGPGTRLTVL.

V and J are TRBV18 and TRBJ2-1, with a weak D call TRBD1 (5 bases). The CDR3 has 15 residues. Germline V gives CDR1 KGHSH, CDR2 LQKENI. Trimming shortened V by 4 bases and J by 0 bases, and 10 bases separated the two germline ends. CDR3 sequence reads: CASSRPGSSYNEQFF. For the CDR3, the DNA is TGTGCCAGCTCACGACCAGGGTCCTCCTACAATGAGCAGTTCTTC.

The CDR3 DNA reads as TGCGCCAGCAGCTTGGCCGGAAACGGGGAGACCTACGAGCAGTACTTC. Translation gives CASSLAGNGETYEQYF. V is TRBV5-1 and J is TRBJ2-7, with D perhaps TRBD2 (5 bases). This CDR3 is built from 16 residues. CDR1 SGHRS and CDR2 YFSETQ come from the germline V gene. The V gene lost 0 bases and the J gene lost 2 bases, with 15 bases spanning the gap.

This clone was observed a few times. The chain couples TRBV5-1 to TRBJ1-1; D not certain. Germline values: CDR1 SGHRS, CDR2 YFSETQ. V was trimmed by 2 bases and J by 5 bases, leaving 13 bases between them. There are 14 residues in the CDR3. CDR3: CASSLEGGWTEAFF. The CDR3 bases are TGCGCCAGCAGCTTAGAGGGCGGTTGGACTGAAGCTTTCTTT.

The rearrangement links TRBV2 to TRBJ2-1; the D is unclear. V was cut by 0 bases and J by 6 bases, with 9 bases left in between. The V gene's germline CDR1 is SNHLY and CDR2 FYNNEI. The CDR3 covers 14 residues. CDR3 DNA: TGTGCCAGCAGTGAAGCCGCAGTTTTCAATGAGCAGTTCTTC. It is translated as CASSEAAVFNEQFF.

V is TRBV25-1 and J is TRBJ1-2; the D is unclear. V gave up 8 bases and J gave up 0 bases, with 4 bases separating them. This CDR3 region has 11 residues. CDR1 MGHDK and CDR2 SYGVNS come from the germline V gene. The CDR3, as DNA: TGTGCCAGCGCATCTAACTATGGCTACACCTTC. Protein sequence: CASASNYGYTF.

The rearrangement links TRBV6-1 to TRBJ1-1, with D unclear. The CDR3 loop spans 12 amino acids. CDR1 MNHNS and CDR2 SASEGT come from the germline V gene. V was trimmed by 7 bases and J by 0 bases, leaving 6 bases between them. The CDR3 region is CASNRVNTEAFF. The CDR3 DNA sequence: TGTGCCAGCAACCGGGTGAACACTGAAGCTTTCTTT.

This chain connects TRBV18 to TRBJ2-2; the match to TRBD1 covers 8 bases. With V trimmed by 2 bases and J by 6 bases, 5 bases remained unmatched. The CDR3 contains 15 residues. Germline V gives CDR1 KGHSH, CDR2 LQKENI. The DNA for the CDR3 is TGTGCCAGCTCACCATCGACAGGGGAAGCCGGGGAGCTGTTTTTT. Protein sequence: CASSPSTGEAGELFF.

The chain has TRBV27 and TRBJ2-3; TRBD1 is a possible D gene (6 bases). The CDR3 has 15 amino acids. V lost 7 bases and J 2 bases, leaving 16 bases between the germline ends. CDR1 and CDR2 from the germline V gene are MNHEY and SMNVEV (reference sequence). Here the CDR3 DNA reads TGTGCCAGCAACCCCAGAGACAGGAACACAGATACGCAGTATTTT. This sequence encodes CASNPRDRNTDTQYF.

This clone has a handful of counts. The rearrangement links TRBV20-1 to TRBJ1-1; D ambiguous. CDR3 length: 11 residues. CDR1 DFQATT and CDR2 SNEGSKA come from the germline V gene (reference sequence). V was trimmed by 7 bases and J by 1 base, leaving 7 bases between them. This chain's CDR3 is CSGTGNTEAFF. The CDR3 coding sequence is TGCAGTGGTACGGGGAACACTGAAGCTTTCTTT.

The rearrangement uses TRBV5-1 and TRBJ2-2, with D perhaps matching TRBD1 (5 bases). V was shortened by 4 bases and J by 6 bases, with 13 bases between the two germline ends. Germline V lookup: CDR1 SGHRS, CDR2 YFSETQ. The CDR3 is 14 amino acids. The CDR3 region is CASSEQGDAGELFF. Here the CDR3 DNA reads TGCGCCAGCAGCGAGCAGGGTGACGCCGGGGAGCTGTTTTTT.

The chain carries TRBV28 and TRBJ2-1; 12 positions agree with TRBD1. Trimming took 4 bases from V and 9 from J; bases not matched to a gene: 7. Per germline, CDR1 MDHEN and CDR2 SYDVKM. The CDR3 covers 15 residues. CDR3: CASSSPGQGAGEQFF. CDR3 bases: TGTGCCAGCAGTTCACCGGGACAGGGGGCGGGTGAGCAGTTCTTC.

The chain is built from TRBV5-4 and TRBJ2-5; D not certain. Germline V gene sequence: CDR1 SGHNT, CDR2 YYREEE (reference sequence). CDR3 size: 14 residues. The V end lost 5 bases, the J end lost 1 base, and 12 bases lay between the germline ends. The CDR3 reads CASRGQPSQETQYF. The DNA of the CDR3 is TGTGCCAGCAGGGGTCAGCCAAGCCAAGAGACCCAGTACTTC.

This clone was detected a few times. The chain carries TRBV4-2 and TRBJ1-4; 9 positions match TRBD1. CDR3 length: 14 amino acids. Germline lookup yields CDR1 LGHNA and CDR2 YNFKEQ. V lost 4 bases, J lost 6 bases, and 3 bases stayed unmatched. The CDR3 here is CASSPGQGHEKLFF. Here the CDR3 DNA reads TGTGCCAGCAGCCCGGGACAGGGCCATGAAAAACTGTTTTTT.

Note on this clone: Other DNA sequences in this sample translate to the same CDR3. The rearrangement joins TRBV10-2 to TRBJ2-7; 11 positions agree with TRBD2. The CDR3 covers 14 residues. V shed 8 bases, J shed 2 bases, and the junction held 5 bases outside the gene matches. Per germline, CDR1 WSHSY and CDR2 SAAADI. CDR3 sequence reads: CASRGTSGPYEQYF. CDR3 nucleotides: TGCGCCAGCCGCGGGACTAGCGGTCCCTACGAGCAGTACTTC.

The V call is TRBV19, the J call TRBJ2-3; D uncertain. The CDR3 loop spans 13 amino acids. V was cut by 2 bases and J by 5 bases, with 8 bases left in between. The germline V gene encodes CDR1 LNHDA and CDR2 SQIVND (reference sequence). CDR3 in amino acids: CASSISDQDTQYF. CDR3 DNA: TGTGCCAGTAGTATATCGGACCAAGATACGCAGTATTTT.

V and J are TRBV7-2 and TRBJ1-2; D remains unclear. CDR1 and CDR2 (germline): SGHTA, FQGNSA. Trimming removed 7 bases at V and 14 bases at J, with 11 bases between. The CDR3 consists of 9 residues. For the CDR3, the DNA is TGTGCCAGCACCCTCAAGCAAACCTTC. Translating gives CASTLKQTF.

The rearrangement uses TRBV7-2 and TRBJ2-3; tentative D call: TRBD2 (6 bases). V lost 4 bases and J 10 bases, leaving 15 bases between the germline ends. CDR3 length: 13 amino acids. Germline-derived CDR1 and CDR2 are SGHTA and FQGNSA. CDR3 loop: CASSSDYWGAQYF. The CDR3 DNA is TGTGCCAGCAGCTCGGACTATTGGGGCGCGCAGTATTTT.

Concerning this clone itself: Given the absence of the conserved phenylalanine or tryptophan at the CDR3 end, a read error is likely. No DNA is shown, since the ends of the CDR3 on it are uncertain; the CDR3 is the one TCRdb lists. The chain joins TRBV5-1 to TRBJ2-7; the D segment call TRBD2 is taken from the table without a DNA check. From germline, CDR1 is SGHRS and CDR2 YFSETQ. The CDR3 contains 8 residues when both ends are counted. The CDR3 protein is CASSSPGG.

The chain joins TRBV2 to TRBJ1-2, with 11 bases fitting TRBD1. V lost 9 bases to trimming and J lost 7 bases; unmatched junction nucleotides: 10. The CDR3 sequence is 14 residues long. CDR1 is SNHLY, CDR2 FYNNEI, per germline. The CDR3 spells CASAKGQGAFGYTF. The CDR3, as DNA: TGTGCCAGTGCGAAAGGACAGGGGGCGTTTGGCTACACCTTC.

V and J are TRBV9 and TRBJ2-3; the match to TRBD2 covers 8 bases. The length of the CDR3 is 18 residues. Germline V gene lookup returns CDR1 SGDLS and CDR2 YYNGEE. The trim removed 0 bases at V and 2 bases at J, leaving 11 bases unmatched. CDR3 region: CASSVGVSGVPFTDTQYF. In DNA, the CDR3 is TGTGCCAGCAGCGTAGGGGTTAGCGGGGTGCCATTCACAGATACGCAGTATTTT.